The 21 T cell receptor beta chains in this list originate from one sample, sequenced in a study of early T cells in non-severe SARS-CoV-2 infection. TCRdb redid the calling of the 5' RACE reads with MiXCR, one entry per CDR3 protein. The sample has tens of thousands of distinct CDR3 sequences, 10% seen once. The sample consisted of whole blood. All receptors derive from an adult who was a healthcare worker with PCR-confirmed SARS-CoV-2 infection or an uninfected control (not recorded which).

In its sample, this clonotype was seen a few times. V is TRBV7-2 and J is TRBJ2-5; D remains ambiguous. Germline CDR1 SGHTA, CDR2 FQGNSA. V was trimmed by 3 bases and J by 5 bases, leaving 7 bases between them. The CDR3 is made up of 12 amino acids. The CDR3 protein is CASSFLRETQYF. The CDR3 region has the DNA TGTGCCAGCAGCTTCCTAAGGGAGACCCAGTACTTC.

This clonotype turned up a few times. The chain couples TRBV5-1 to TRBJ1-2; D uncertain. V dropped 4 bases and J dropped 2 bases, with 15 bases sitting between them. The CDR3 spans 15 residues. The germline V gene has CDR1 SGHRS and CDR2 YFSETQ. CDR3 coding DNA: TGCGCCAGCAGCCCGACGGGTACAATAAACTATGGCTACACCTTC. This sequence encodes CASSPTGTINYGYTF.

This clonotype was observed many times. The chain joins TRBV12-3 or TRBV12-4 to TRBJ2-1; D not certain. The CDR3 is 11 amino acids. V was trimmed by 3 bases and J by 9 bases, leaving 6 bases between them. The DNA for the CDR3 is TGTGCCAGCAGTTTTTCCGGTGAGCAGTTCTTC. Protein: CASSFSGEQFF.

This clonotype was observed at least ten times. The chain joins TRBV12-3 or TRBV12-4 to TRBJ1-1, with 8 bases aligning to TRBD1. This CDR3 has 13 residues. The V segment lost 6 bases and the J segment 7 bases; nucleotides outside the gene matches: 7. DNA for the CDR3: TGTGCCAGCAGGCCGGGACAGGCGAATGAAGCTTTCTTT. This encodes CASRPGQANEAFF.

This sequence joins TRBV7-2 and TRBJ2-7; 7 bases are shared with TRBD2. The CDR3 spans 15 residues. V dropped 5 bases and J dropped 5; count of bases not matched to a gene: 12. Germline CDR1 is SGHTA and CDR2 is FQGNSA. CDR3: CASSPAQLASDEQYF. The CDR3 DNA is TGTGCCAGCAGCCCTGCCCAACTAGCGAGTGACGAGCAGTACTTC.

This clonotype has a handful of counts. The gene calls are TRBV3-1 and TRBJ2-7; no definite D call. V was cut by 2 bases and J by 5 bases, with 10 bases left in between. Per the germline V gene, CDR1 is LGHDT and CDR2 is YNNKEL (reference sequence). The CDR3 totals 13 residues. The CDR3 sequence is CASSQPSSHEQYF. The CDR3 nucleotides read TGTGCCAGCAGCCAACCTAGTTCCCACGAGCAGTACTTC.

This clonotype appeared many times. The V call is TRBV29-1, the J call TRBJ2-4, with 10 bases lining up with TRBD1. After removal of 6 bases from V and 9 bases from J, the junction contained 5 bases not matched to a gene. This CDR3 is 12 amino acids long. CDR1 is SQVTM, CDR2 ANQGSEA, per germline. The CDR3 region is CSVTGGARIQYF. CDR3 coding DNA: TGCAGCGTGACAGGGGGCGCCCGCATTCAGTACTTC.

This clonotype was observed at least ten times. The V gene is TRBV5-5, the J gene TRBJ2-1, with 11 bases fitting TRBD2. V gave up 3 bases and J gave up 4 bases; unmatched junction bases: 18. CDR1 and CDR2 from the germline V gene are SGHKS and YYEKEE (reference sequence). CDR3 length: 20 amino acids. This CDR3 is CASSWEGTSGRNSGYNEQFF. The CDR3 nucleotides read TGTGCCAGCAGCTGGGAGGGTACTAGCGGGAGAAACTCGGGGTACAATGAGCAGTTCTTC.

In this sample, this clonotype turned up many times. The chain joins TRBV5-1 to TRBJ2-7, with 7 nucleotides matching TRBD1. The CDR3 runs to 14 residues. Germline CDR1 is SGHRS and CDR2 is YFSETQ. With 5 bases clipped from V and 2 bases from J, the junction kept 7 bases outside the gene matches. The CDR3 region is CASSFGQATYEQYF. The CDR3 coding sequence is TGCGCCAGCAGTTTTGGACAGGCGACCTACGAGCAGTACTTC.

The chain recombines TRBV11-2 with TRBJ2-7, with D tentatively TRBD1 or TRBD2 (5 bases each). Germline loops: CDR1 SGHAT, CDR2 FQNNGV. The length of the CDR3 is 16 residues. Trimming shortened V by 2 bases and J by 0 bases, and 14 bases separated the two germline ends. Written as DNA, the CDR3 is TGTGCCAGCAGCTTATTCTGGGGACCCTACTCCTACGAGCAGTACTTC. This gives the protein CASSLFWGPYSYEQYF.

Only a few counts were recorded for this clonotype. The chain links TRBV3-1 to TRBJ2-2; D is perhaps TRBD1 (5 bases). This CDR3 has 13 residues. Per the germline V gene, CDR1 is LGHDT and CDR2 is YNNKEL (reference sequence). V lost 2 bases and J lost 6, with 7 bases in between. The CDR3, as DNA: TGTGCCAGCAGCCAACAGGGATCCGGGGAGCTGTTTTTT. It translates to CASSQQGSGELFF.

This clonotype was seen more than once but under ten times. The chain couples TRBV3-1 to TRBJ2-7; no reliable D call. The CDR3 sequence is 15 residues long. Germline CDR1 LGHDT, CDR2 YNNKEL (reference sequence). V lost 0 bases, J lost 3 bases, and 12 bases lay in between. The DNA of the CDR3 is TGTGCCAGCAGCCAAGATCGCCAGCCTTACTACGAGCAGTACTTC. Residues: CASSQDRQPYYEQYF.

This clonotype was counted many times. The chain joins TRBV6-6 to TRBJ1-1; D gene unclear. The germline V gene has CDR1 MNHNY and CDR2 SVGAGI (reference sequence). The V gene lost 10 bases and the J gene lost 1 base, with 19 bases spanning the gap. The CDR3 is made up of 15 amino acids. CDR3 sequence (DNA): TGTGCCATCTTCCCGTGGGTAGAGGGGAACACTGAAGCTTTCTTT. Translation: CAIFPWVEGNTEAFF.

The V and J genes are TRBV6-1 and TRBJ2-7; TRBD2 is a possible D gene (6 bases). Germline V lookup: CDR1 MNHNS, CDR2 SASEGT. The CDR3 length is 13 residues. Trimming stripped 9 bases from V and 4 bases from J, with 16 bases between. CDR3 bases: TGTGCCAGTACAGACGGGAGTCCTTACGAGCAGTACTTC. As protein: CASTDGSPYEQYF.

This clonotype was seen at least ten times. V gene TRBV5-1 combines with J gene TRBJ2-2; 10 bases are a match to TRBD2. Unmatched junction bases numbered 6, after V lost 4 bases and J lost 3 bases. From germline, CDR1 is SGHRS and CDR2 YFSETQ. There are 16 residues in the CDR3. CDR3 residues: CASSRASGSYTGELFF. CDR3 nucleotide sequence: TGCGCCAGCAGCCGGGCTAGCGGGAGTTACACCGGGGAGCTGTTTTTT.

The table lists this clonotype with many counts. V is TRBV10-3 and J is TRBJ2-7; 7 nucleotides align to TRBD1. Trimming removed 4 bases from V and 1 base from J; junction bases left unmatched: 4. The V gene's germline CDR1 is ENHRY and CDR2 SYGVKD. CDR3 length equals 14 residues. The CDR3 loop reads CAISGTGASYEQYF. DNA of the CDR3: TGTGCCATCAGTGGAACAGGGGCATCCTACGAGCAGTACTTC.

The chain combines TRBV27 with TRBJ2-2; D not resolved. The V gene lost 5 bases and the J gene lost 5 bases, with 6 bases spanning the gap. This CDR3 has 12 amino acids. Germline V gene data show CDR1 as MNHEY and CDR2 as SMNVEV (reference sequence). CDR3 nucleotide sequence: TGTGCCAGCAGTGCCCCGACCGGGGAGCTGTTTTTT. It translates to CASSAPTGELFF.

There are many counts of this clonotype. CDR3 in DNA: TGTGCCAGCTCCCCGCTTCCGGTCTCCTCGGTAGCTGAAGCTTTCTTT. It yields the protein CASSPLPVSSVAEAFF. The genes are TRBV18 and TRBJ1-1; D is unclear. The CDR3 consists of 16 residues. Deletions cut 6 bases from V and 6 bases from J, with 23 bases between. Per the germline V gene, CDR1 is KGHSH and CDR2 is LQKENI.

The chain has TRBV20-1 and TRBJ2-3, with 11 positions matching TRBD2. This CDR3 spans 14 amino acids. Germline lookup yields CDR1 DFQATT and CDR2 SNEGSKA (reference sequence). The DNA for the CDR3 is TGCAGCATCGTGGGGACTAGCGGAACAGATACGCAGTATTTT. Translated, it gives CSIVGTSGTDTQYF.

This clonotype was picked up many times. The V call is TRBV5-1, the J call TRBJ2-1; D not certain. V was clipped by 0 bases and J by 4 bases, with 14 bases between them. The CDR3 is 16 residues long. CDR1 and CDR2 from the germline V gene are SGHRS and YFSETQ. CDR3 bases: TGCGCCAGCAGCTTGGAGAGAGCCACCCTGTACAATGAGCAGTTCTTC. Encoded protein: CASSLERATLYNEQFF.

This clonotype was counted ten times or more. V usage is TRBV7-9 and J usage is TRBJ1-4; no definite D call. Trimming removed 8 bases from V and 11 bases from J, with 9 bases in between. CDR1 is SEHNR and CDR2 is FQNEAQ in the germline V gene (reference sequence). This CDR3 is 10 amino acids long. The CDR3 protein is CASGIEKLFF. CDR3 bases: TGTGCCAGCGGCATCGAGAAACTGTTTTTT.